Many counts were recorded for the clone carrying this TCR beta chain. Its antigen is unidentified. Amplification yielded TCR beta CDR3 regions, with RNA transcripts as the source. During a first-round RT-PCR of the TCR CDR3, the HTBI primer set was used. TCRdb recomputed calls from the multiplex PCR reads with MiXCR, one row per CDR3 protein. This table has 400,000 to 600,000 distinct CDR3 sequences, about 16% appearing once. The source of the sample is a study of T cells in Graves' hyperthyroidism and ophthalmopathy. V was clipped by 1 base and J by 3 bases, with 9 bases between them. This CDR3 region has 14 residues. Germline V gene lookup returns CDR1 DFQATT and CDR2 SNEGSKA (reference sequence). Study outcomes and limitations: For ophthalmopathy, model prediction preceded onset by a median approximately 6 months. Researchers found most expanded thyroid clonotypes above 0.001 in blood as well.

The TCR was taken from a woman in her twenties or thirties with Graves' ophthalmopathy. The sample consisted of blood. The chain uses TRBV20-1 and TRBJ2-2; a weak D match, TRBD1 (5 bases). CDR3 loop: CSARGGGDTGELFF. CDR3 DNA sequence: TGCAGTGCTAGAGGGGGCGGAGACACCGGGGAGCTGTTTTTT.